These T cell receptor beta chains were read from a single sample in a study of blood T cell repertoires in COVID-19. TCRdb keeps only in-frame clones here, not all; method: immunoSEQ multiplex PCR. This repertoire shows under 450,000 clones, 70% to 90% found once; its top ten account for around 12%. The sample taken for sequencing was peripheral blood. The receptor set was obtained from a woman aged 50 to 60 with COVID-19, enrolled during active disease. The conserved cysteine and the conserved F or W are not part of the CDR3 here.

J gene: TRBJ2-1; V gene: TRBV27; CDR3 protein: ASSPGTSRDEQF
J gene: TRBJ2-1; V gene: TRBV11-2; CDR3 protein: ASSPTEEQF
J gene: TRBJ2-7; V gene: TRBV5-6; CDR3 protein: ASSPFSQAGEQY
J gene: TRBJ2-3; V gene: TRBV4-2; CDR3 protein: ASSQGSGSTDTQY
J gene: TRBJ1-1; V gene: TRBV11-2; CDR3 protein: ASSPTGANTEAF
J gene: TRBJ2-5; V gene: TRBV3-1/TRBV3-2; CDR3 protein: ASSPIGLAGISQETQY
J gene: TRBJ2-7; V gene: TRBV3-1/TRBV3-2; CDR3 protein: ASRDSYSYEQY
J gene: TRBJ1-2; V gene: TRBV28; CDR3 protein: ASSVTTNYGYT
J gene: TRBJ2-7; V gene: TRBV7-2; CDR3 protein: ASSLGPRSYEQY
J gene: TRBJ2-2; V gene: TRBV19; CDR3 protein: ASLAGQATGELF
J gene: TRBJ2-1; V gene: TRBV10-1; CDR3 protein: ASSAGQGLLDEQF
J gene: TRBJ1-3; V gene: TRBV6-6; CDR3 protein: ASSFSAPSSGNTIY
J gene: TRBJ1-1; V gene: TRBV19; CDR3 protein: ASARTGNMNTEAF
J gene: TRBJ1-2; V gene: TRBV19; CDR3 protein: ASSIQAAANYGYT
J gene: TRBJ2-7; V gene: TRBV3-1/TRBV3-2; CDR3 protein: ASRPGQGYEQY
J gene: TRBJ1-1; V gene: TRBV4-1; CDR3 protein: ASSGQYEAF
J gene: TRBJ1-1; V gene: TRBV30; CDR3 protein: AWRGRPGRSEAF
J gene: TRBJ1-2; V gene: TRBV3-1/TRBV3-2; CDR3 protein: ASSLTYRLQGFHYGYT
J gene: TRBJ1-1; V gene: TRBV5-4; CDR3 protein: ASSLRGTRNTEAF
J gene: TRBJ1-5; V gene: TRBV6-1; CDR3 protein: ASSETTGGGQPQH
J gene: TRBJ2-7; V gene: TRBV7-8; CDR3 protein: ASSLERTGGNEQY
J gene: TRBJ2-5; V gene: TRBV7-6; CDR3 protein: ASSRRASGAGETQY
J gene: TRBJ2-7; V gene: TRBV5-1; CDR3 protein: ASSLRDRGDYEQY
J gene: TRBJ1-2; V gene: TRBV7-3; CDR3 protein: ASSLSGYGYT
J gene: TRBJ2-3; V gene: TRBV5-6; CDR3 protein: ASSLDHKTDTQY
J gene: TRBJ2-3; V gene: TRBV4-2; CDR3 protein: ASSQNGLGPTDTQY
J gene: TRBJ2-7; V gene: TRBV10-1; CDR3 protein: ASSGTLGTGRHEQY
J gene: TRBJ2-1; V gene: TRBV11-3; CDR3 protein: ASSYSGTQQF
J gene: TRBJ2-3; V gene: TRBV24-1; CDR3 protein: ATSDPFGDTQY
J gene: TRBJ1-4; V gene: TRBV30; CDR3 protein: AWTPGQLNEKLF
J gene: TRBJ2-7; V gene: TRBV4-1; CDR3 protein: ASSHAGGRGYEQY
J gene: TRBJ2-7; V gene: TRBV29-1; CDR3 protein: SVARGQSSYEQY
J gene: TRBJ2-3; V gene: TRBV24-1; CDR3 protein: ATSDTTRAGTSTDTQY
J gene: TRBJ2-7; V gene: TRBV2; CDR3 protein: ASSVSSGVSEQY
J gene: TRBJ2-5; V gene: TRBV24-1; CDR3 protein: ATSGRGPQETQY
J gene: TRBJ1-3; V gene: TRBV15; CDR3 protein: AISQGTGNTIY
J gene: TRBJ2-1; V gene: TRBV18; CDR3 protein: ASSPSIQANSYNEQF
J gene: TRBJ2-2; V gene: TRBV27; CDR3 protein: ASSLTGGMRTGELF
J gene: TRBJ2-1; V gene: TRBV4-1; CDR3 protein: ASSRQRGDEQF
J gene: TRBJ1-2; V gene: TRBV6-6; CDR3 protein: ASSYSTDRNYGYT
J gene: TRBJ1-2; V gene: TRBV3-1/TRBV3-2; CDR3 protein: ASSWTDDGYT
J gene: TRBJ2-5; V gene: TRBV1; CDR3 protein: TSSQESRGGTTGETQY
J gene: TRBJ2-1; V gene: TRBV24-1; CDR3 protein: ATSDSGQGGEQF
J gene: TRBJ1-1; V gene: TRBV18; CDR3 protein: ASSPNGQGSSEAF
J gene: TRBJ1-3; V gene: TRBV7-9; CDR3 protein: ASSPPGGNTIY
J gene: TRBJ2-7; V gene: TRBV30; CDR3 protein: AWSPRDSSYEQY
J gene: TRBJ1-4; V gene: TRBV29-1; CDR3 protein: SVGGADGEKLF
J gene: TRBJ1-4; V gene: TRBV6-5; CDR3 protein: ASSYWAGTGNEKLF
J gene: TRBJ1-1; V gene: TRBV2; CDR3 protein: ASRGTEAF
J gene: TRBJ2-7; V gene: TRBV6-6; CDR3 protein: ASSYLAFGSYEQY
J gene: TRBJ1-2; V gene: TRBV2; CDR3 protein: ASSPGVRKIGYT
J gene: TRBJ2-7; V gene: TRBV5-1; CDR3 protein: ASSLTGQGHL
J gene: TRBJ2-1; V gene: TRBV5-5; CDR3 protein: ASSLQGTYNEQF